The T cell receptor beta chain described here comes from a study of human T cells and chemical hapten exposure. Sample time point: patch test 2, 6 weeks after DPC sensitization. Treatment described: therapeutic diphenylcyclopropenone sensitization with weekly scalp DPC. Total RNA was isolated from whole blood that had not been fractionated. Those who donated were patients with alopecia, 18 to 70 years of age, and suitable for DPC. Study outcomes and limitations: Compared to controls, expanded TCRs made significantly more large clusters of similar CDR3s.

From the RACE reads, TCRdb called clonotypes with MiXCR, one entry per CDR3 protein. The table records 35,000 to 55,000 distinct CDR3 sequences, around a tenth of them present only once. This clonotype was picked up a small number of times. What it binds is unknown. The TCR was taken from a woman aged 30 to 39 with alopecia areata. Some clones in this sample may be carry-over from other donors' samples. The sample consisted of whole blood, taken in connection with sensitization to the hapten diphenylcyclopropenone (DPC).

The CDR3 is CASSPSGGRPNTDTQYF. In DNA form, the CDR3 reads TGTGCCAGCAGCCCCTCGGGGGGTCGGCCTAACACAGATACGCAGTATTTT. V gene TRBV7-8 combines with J gene TRBJ2-3, with 7 nucleotides matching TRBD2. V dropped 5 bases and J dropped 2; count of bases not matched to a gene: 13. This CDR3 spans 17 amino acids. CDR1 and CDR2 from the germline V gene are SGHVS and FQNEAQ.